A selection of T cell receptor beta chains follows, all from one sample in a study of T cells in localized non-small cell lung cancer. Measured with immunoSEQ multiplex PCR; TCRdb has only the in-frame clones, and not every one. Counted here are approximately 57,000 clones, more than 80% occurring once; the ten biggest clones make up about 5%. This sample comprised peripheral blood, obtained before any cancer treatment. These receptors all come from a woman between 40 and 69 years old with stage I lung adenocarcinoma. Both conserved end residues are part of each CDR3. D genes are given only for firm matches. Size is omitted from some rows. Given values are once, few, many or a class for expanded clones.

v_call: TRBV6-5
j_call: TRBJ2-5
cdr3_length: 12
clone_size: NA
d_call: TRBD1
cdr3_nt: TGTGCCAGCAGTACAGGGGGAGAGACCCAGTACTTC
cdr3_aa: CASSTGGETQYF

v_call: TRBV9
j_call: TRBJ2-3
cdr3_length: 15
clone_size: NA
d_call: TRBD2
cdr3_nt: TGTGCCAGCAGCGTAAGCGGGGGGGCTACAGATACGCAGTATTTT
cdr3_aa: CASSVSGGATDTQYF

v_call: TRBV29-1
j_call: TRBJ1-1
cdr3_length: 13
clone_size: NA
d_call: NA
cdr3_nt: TGCAGCGCGTGGGAGGGGGAAGGAACTGAAGCTTTCTTT
cdr3_aa: CSAWEGEGTEAFF

v_call: TRBV18
j_call: TRBJ1-6
cdr3_length: 15
clone_size: once
d_call: NA
cdr3_nt: TGTGCCAGCTCACCCTTAGAGGGGTATAATTCACCCCTCCACTTT
cdr3_aa: CASSPLEGYNSPLHF

v_call: TRBV28
j_call: TRBJ1-5
cdr3_length: 13
clone_size: NA
d_call: TRBD1
cdr3_nt: TGTGCCAGCACGACAGGGGGACATCAGCCCCAGCATTTT
cdr3_aa: CASTTGGHQPQHF

v_call: TRBV7-8
j_call: TRBJ1-5
cdr3_length: 13
clone_size: NA
d_call: NA
cdr3_nt: TGTGCCAGCAGCTTTAATAGCAATCAGCCCCAGCATTTT
cdr3_aa: CASSFNSNQPQHF

v_call: TRBV19
j_call: TRBJ1-2
cdr3_length: 13
clone_size: NA
d_call: NA
cdr3_nt: TGTGCCAGTAGTATAAGCGGGGACTATGGCTACACCTTC
cdr3_aa: CASSISGDYGYTF

v_call: TRBV19
j_call: TRBJ2-1
cdr3_length: 12
clone_size: NA
d_call: NA
cdr3_nt: TGTGCCAGTAGTACACGATACAATGAGCAGTTCTTC
cdr3_aa: CASSTRYNEQFF

v_call: TRBV14
j_call: TRBJ1-2
cdr3_length: 15
clone_size: NA
d_call: TRBD1
cdr3_nt: TGTGCCAGCAGCCTTGGCAGGGGGCCTCACTATGGCTACACCTTC
cdr3_aa: CASSLGRGPHYGYTF

v_call: TRBV4-1
j_call: TRBJ1-1
cdr3_length: 16
clone_size: NA
d_call: NA
cdr3_nt: TGCGCCAGCAGCAATCCCGGGTTTGGGGGGATAACTGAAGCTTTCTTT
cdr3_aa: CASSNPGFGGITEAFF

v_call: TRBV18
j_call: TRBJ1-5
cdr3_length: 15
clone_size: NA
d_call: TRBD1
cdr3_nt: TGTGCCAGCTCAGACATTAGACAGGGAAGTCAGCCCCAGCATTTT
cdr3_aa: CASSDIRQGSQPQHF

v_call: TRBV30
j_call: TRBJ1-2
cdr3_length: 15
clone_size: few
d_call: NA
cdr3_nt: TGTGCCTGGAGCGCGTCCGGGACAACAAACTATGGCTACACCTTC
cdr3_aa: CAWSASGTTNYGYTF

v_call: TRBV7-6
j_call: TRBJ2-1
cdr3_length: 17
clone_size: NA
d_call: TRBD1
cdr3_nt: TGTGCCAGCAGCCTCGGACAGGGGGCGTTATCCTACAATGAGCAGTTCTTC
cdr3_aa: CASSLGQGALSYNEQFF

v_call: TRBV7-8
j_call: TRBJ2-2
cdr3_length: 14
clone_size: NA
d_call: NA
cdr3_nt: TGTGCCAGCAGCTGGGACACTGATACCGGGGAGCTGTTTTTT
cdr3_aa: CASSWDTDTGELFF

v_call: TRBV11-3
j_call: TRBJ1-3
cdr3_length: 15
clone_size: NA
d_call: NA
cdr3_nt: TGTGCCAGCAGCCACGGGGGGCTCTCTGGAAACACCATATATTTT
cdr3_aa: CASSHGGLSGNTIYF

v_call: TRBV7-9
j_call: TRBJ2-3
cdr3_length: 16
clone_size: NA
d_call: NA
cdr3_nt: TGTGCCAGCAGCTCGAACCAGGGTCCCCGCACAGATACGCAGTATTTT
cdr3_aa: CASSSNQGPRTDTQYF

v_call: TRBV6-5
j_call: TRBJ2-2
cdr3_length: 16
clone_size: NA
d_call: NA
cdr3_nt: TGTGCCAGCAGTTACGTTTCGCGGGCTAGCACCGGGGAGCTGTTTTTT
cdr3_aa: CASSYVSRASTGELFF

v_call: TRBV4-3
j_call: TRBJ2-3
cdr3_length: 15
clone_size: NA
d_call: TRBD2
cdr3_nt: TGCGCCAGCAGCCAAAGACTAGCGGGGTCGGATACGCAGTATTTT
cdr3_aa: CASSQRLAGSDTQYF

v_call: TRBV5-1
j_call: TRBJ1-5
cdr3_length: 14
clone_size: NA
d_call: NA
cdr3_nt: TGCGCCAGCAGCTCTGACACCGACAATCAGCCCCAGCATTTT
cdr3_aa: CASSSDTDNQPQHF

v_call: TRBV7-9
j_call: TRBJ1-4
cdr3_length: 15
clone_size: NA
d_call: NA
cdr3_nt: TGTGCCAGCAGCACGGCAACCCTAGGGAATGAAAAACTGTTTTTT
cdr3_aa: CASSTATLGNEKLFF

v_call: TRBV4-3
j_call: TRBJ2-3
cdr3_length: 18
clone_size: NA
d_call: TRBD2
cdr3_nt: TGCGCCAGCAGCCAAGTTGTAGCTAGCGGGGGGGGAGGAGATACGCAGTATTTT
cdr3_aa: CASSQVVASGGGGDTQYF

v_call: TRBV7-2
j_call: TRBJ1-1
cdr3_length: 14
clone_size: NA
d_call: NA
cdr3_nt: TGTGCCAGCAGCTTAGGAGAGGGGAACACTGAAGCTTTCTTT
cdr3_aa: CASSLGEGNTEAFF

v_call: TRBV19
j_call: TRBJ1-1
cdr3_length: 13
clone_size: NA
d_call: NA
cdr3_nt: TGTGCCAGTAGTATAAGTTCCGGGATTGAAGCTTTCTTT
cdr3_aa: CASSISSGIEAFF

v_call: TRBV29-1
j_call: TRBJ1-4
cdr3_length: 13
clone_size: NA
d_call: TRBD1
cdr3_nt: TGCAGCGTCCCAGGGGGTGGGAATGAAAAACTGTTTTTT
cdr3_aa: CSVPGGGNEKLFF

v_call: TRBV6-1
j_call: TRBJ2-5
cdr3_length: 13
clone_size: NA
d_call: NA
cdr3_nt: TGTGCCAGCAGTGTAAAGGGAACGGAGACCCAGTACTTC
cdr3_aa: CASSVKGTETQYF

v_call: TRBV7-8
j_call: TRBJ2-1
cdr3_length: 15
clone_size: NA
d_call: TRBD2
cdr3_nt: TGTGCCAGCAGTGAGACTAGCGCCGTTTACAATGAGCAGTTCTTC
cdr3_aa: CASSETSAVYNEQFF

v_call: TRBV6-5
j_call: TRBJ2-1
cdr3_length: 16
clone_size: few
d_call: TRBD2
cdr3_nt: TGTGCCAGCAGTTACTTGTTAGCGGGGGGGCCTTACGAGCAGTTCTTC
cdr3_aa: CASSYLLAGGPYEQFF

v_call: TRBV7-2
j_call: TRBJ2-5
cdr3_length: 16
clone_size: once
d_call: NA
cdr3_nt: TGTGCCAGCAGCTTACATTTAGAGATACTACAAGAGACCCAGTACTTC
cdr3_aa: CASSLHLEILQETQYF

v_call: TRBV5-1
j_call: TRBJ2-5
cdr3_length: 16
clone_size: medium-sized
d_call: TRBD1
cdr3_nt: TGCGCCAGCAGCTTGGCCGGGCAGGGGGCGGGAGAGACCCAGTACTTC
cdr3_aa: CASSLAGQGAGETQYF

v_call: TRBV7-8
j_call: TRBJ1-1
cdr3_length: 14
clone_size: NA
d_call: NA
cdr3_nt: TGTGCCAGCAGCTTGGGGGGCACGAACACTGAAGCTTTCTTT
cdr3_aa: CASSLGGTNTEAFF

v_call: TRBV5-1
j_call: TRBJ2-5
cdr3_length: 15
clone_size: NA
d_call: TRBD1
cdr3_nt: TGCGCCAGCAGCCCCGGGGCGGGACAGGAAGAGACCCAGTACTTC
cdr3_aa: CASSPGAGQEETQYF

v_call: TRBV6-1
j_call: TRBJ1-1
cdr3_length: 12
clone_size: NA
d_call: NA
cdr3_nt: TGTGCCAGCAGAACCGGAGGCACTGAAGCTTTCTTT
cdr3_aa: CASRTGGTEAFF

v_call: TRBV30
j_call: TRBJ1-2
cdr3_length: 12
clone_size: NA
d_call: NA
cdr3_nt: TGTGCCTGGAGTTTGGGCGGGTATGGCTACACCTTC
cdr3_aa: CAWSLGGYGYTF